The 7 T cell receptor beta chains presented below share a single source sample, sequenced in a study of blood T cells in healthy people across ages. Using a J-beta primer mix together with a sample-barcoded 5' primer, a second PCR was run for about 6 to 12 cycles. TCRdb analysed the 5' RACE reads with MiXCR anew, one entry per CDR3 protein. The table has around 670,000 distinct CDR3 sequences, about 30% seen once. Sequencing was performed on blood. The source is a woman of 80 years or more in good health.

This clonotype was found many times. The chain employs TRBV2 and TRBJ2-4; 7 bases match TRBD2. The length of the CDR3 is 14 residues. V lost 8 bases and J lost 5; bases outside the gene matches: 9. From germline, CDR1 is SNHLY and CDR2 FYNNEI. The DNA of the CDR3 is TGTGCCAGCCAAGGACTAGTCTCACAAAACATTCAGTACTTC. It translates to CASQGLVSQNIQYF.

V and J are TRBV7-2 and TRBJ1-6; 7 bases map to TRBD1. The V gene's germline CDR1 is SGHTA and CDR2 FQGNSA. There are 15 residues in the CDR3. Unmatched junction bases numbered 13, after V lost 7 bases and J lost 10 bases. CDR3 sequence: CASTERPQGRSPLHF. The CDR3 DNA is TGTGCCAGCACCGAACGCCCACAGGGGAGATCACCCCTCCACTTT.

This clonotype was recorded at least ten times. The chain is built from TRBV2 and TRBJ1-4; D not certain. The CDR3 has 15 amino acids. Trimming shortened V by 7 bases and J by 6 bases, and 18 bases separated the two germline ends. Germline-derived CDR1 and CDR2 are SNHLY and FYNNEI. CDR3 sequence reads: CASKGSQDRYEKLFF. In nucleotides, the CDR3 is TGTGCCAGCAAAGGGAGCCAGGACCGATATGAAAAACTGTTTTTT. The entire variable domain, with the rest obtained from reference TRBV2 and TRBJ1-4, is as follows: EPEVTQTPSHQVTQMGQEVILRCVPISNHLYFYWYRQILGQKVEFLVSFYNNEISEKSEIFDDQFSVERPDGSNFTLKIRSTKLEDSAMYFCASKGSQDRYEKLFFGSGTQLSVL.

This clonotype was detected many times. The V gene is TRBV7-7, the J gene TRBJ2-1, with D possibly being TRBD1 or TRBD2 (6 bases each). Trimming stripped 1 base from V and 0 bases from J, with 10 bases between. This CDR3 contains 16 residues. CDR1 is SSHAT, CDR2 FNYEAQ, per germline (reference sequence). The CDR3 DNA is TGTGCCAGCAGCTTAGTGAGGGGGGACTCCTACAATGAGCAGTTCTTC. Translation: CASSLVRGDSYNEQFF.

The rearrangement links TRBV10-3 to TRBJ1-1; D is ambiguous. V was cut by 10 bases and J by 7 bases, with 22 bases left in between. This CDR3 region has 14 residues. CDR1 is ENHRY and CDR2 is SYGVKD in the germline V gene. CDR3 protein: CATRGRPANGEAFF. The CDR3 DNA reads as TGTGCCACAAGAGGGAGGCCCGCAAATGGTGAAGCTTTCTTT.

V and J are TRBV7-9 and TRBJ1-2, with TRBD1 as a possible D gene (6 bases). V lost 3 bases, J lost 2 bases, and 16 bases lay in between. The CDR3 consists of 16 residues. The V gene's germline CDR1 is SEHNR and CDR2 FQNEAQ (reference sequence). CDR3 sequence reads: CASSLDGGGLNYGYTF. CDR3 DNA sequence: TGTGCCAGCAGCTTGGACGGCGGGGGGCTCAACTATGGCTACACCTTC.

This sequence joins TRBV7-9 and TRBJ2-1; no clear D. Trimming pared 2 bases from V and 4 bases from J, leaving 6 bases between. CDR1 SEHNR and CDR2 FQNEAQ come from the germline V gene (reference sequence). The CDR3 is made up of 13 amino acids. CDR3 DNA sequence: TGTGCCAGCAGCTTAAGACGATACAATGAGCAGTTCTTC. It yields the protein CASSLRRYNEQFF.